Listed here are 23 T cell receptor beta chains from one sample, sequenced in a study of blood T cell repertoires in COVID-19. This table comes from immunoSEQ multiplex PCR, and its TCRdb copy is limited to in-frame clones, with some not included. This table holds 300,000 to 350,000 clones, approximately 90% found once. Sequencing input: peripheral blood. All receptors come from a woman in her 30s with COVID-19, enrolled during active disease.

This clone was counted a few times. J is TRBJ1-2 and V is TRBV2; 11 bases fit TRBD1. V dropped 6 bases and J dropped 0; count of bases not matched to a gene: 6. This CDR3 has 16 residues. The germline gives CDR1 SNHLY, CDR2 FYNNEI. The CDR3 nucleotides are TGTGCCAGCAGGGACAGGGGGCCGGAGGCTAACTATGGCTACACCTTC. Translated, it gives CASRDRGPEANYGYTF.

The CDR3 DNA sequence: TGTGCCAGCAGCCCGACAGGGAATAGCAATCAGCCCCAGCATTTT. Protein product: CASSPTGNSNQPQHF. This chain connects TRBV11-2 to TRBJ1-5; TRBD1 matches 7 bases. V trimming: 5 bases; J trimming: 0 bases; junction bases outside the gene matches: 4. From germline, CDR1 is SGHAT and CDR2 FQNNGV. This CDR3 is built from 15 residues.

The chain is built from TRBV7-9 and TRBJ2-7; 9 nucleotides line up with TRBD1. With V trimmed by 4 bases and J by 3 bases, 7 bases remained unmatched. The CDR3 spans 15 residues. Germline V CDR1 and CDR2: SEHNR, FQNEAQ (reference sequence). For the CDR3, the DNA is TGTGCCAGCAGCTCCCCGGGACAGGGTATCTACGAGCAGTACTTC. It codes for CASSSPGQGIYEQYF.

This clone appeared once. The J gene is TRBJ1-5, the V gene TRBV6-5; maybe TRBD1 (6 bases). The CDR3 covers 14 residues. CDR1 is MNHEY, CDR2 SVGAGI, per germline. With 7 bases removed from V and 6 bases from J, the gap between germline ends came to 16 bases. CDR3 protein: CASTNTRGGQPQHF. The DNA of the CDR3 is TGTGCCAGCACCAACACTAGGGGGGGTCAGCCCCAGCATTTT.

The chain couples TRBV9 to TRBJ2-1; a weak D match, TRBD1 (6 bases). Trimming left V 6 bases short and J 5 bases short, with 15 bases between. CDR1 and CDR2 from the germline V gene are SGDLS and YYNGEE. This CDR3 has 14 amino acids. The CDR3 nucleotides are TGTGCCAGCAACGGACAGAAAGGGGACAATGAGCAGTTCTTC. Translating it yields CASNGQKGDNEQFF. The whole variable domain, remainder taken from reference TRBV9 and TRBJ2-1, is DSGVTQTPKHLITATGQRVTLRCSPRSGDLSVYWYQQSLDQGLQFLIQYYNGEERAKGNILERFSAQQFPDLHSELNLSSLELGDSALYFCASNGQKGDNEQFFGPGTRLTVL.

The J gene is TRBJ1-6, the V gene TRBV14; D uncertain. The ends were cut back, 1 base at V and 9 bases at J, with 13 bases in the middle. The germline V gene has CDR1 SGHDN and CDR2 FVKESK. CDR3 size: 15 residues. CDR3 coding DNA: TGTGCCAGCAGCCAAGTCGGGATCGGGCTTTCACCCCTCCACTTT. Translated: CASSQVGIGLSPLHF.

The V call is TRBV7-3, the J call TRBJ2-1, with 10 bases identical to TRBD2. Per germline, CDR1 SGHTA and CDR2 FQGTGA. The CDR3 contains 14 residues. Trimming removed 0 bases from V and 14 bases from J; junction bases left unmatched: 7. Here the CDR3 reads CASSLTSGTSVKFF. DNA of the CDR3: TGTGCCAGCAGCTTAACCTCCGGGACTAGCGTTAAGTTCTTC.

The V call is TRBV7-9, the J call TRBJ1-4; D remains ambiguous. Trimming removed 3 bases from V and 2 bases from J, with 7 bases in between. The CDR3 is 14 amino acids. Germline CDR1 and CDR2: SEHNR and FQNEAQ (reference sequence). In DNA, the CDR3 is TGTGCCAGCAGCTTTCGGGAGACTAATGAAAAACTGTTTTTT. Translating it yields CASSFRETNEKLFF. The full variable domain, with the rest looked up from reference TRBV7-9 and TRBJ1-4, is DTGVSQNPRHKITKRGQNVTFRCDPISEHNRLYWYRQTLGQGPEFLTYFQNEAQLEKSRLLSDRFSAERPKGSFSTLEIQRTEQGDSAMYLCASSFRETNEKLFFGSGTQLSVL.

DNA of the CDR3: TGTGCCAGCAGCTTAAGAATAGACTCCTATAATTCACCCCTCCACTTT. Translation: CASSLRIDSYNSPLHF. The rearrangement uses TRBV7-2 and TRBJ1-6, with unresolved D. The CDR3 length is 16 residues. The V end lost 2 bases, the J end lost 0 bases, and 8 bases lay between the germline ends. Germline-derived CDR1 and CDR2 are SGHTA and FQGNSA.

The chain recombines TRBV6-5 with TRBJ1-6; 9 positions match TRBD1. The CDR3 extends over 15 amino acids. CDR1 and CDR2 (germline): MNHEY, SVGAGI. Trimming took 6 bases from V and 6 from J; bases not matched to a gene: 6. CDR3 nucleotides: TGTGCCAGCAGGGTGGACAGGGGAAGTAATTCACCCCTCCACTTT. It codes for CASRVDRGSNSPLHF.

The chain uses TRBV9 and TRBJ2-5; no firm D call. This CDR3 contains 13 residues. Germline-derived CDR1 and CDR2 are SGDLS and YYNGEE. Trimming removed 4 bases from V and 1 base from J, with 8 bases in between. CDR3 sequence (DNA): TGTGCCAGCAGCCCCCCTCTCCAAGAGACCCAGTACTTC. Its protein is CASSPPLQETQYF.

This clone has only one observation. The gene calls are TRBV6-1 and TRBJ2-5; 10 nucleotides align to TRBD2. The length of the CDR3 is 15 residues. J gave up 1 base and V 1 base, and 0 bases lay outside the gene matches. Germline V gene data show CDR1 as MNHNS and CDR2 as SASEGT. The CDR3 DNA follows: TGTGCCAGCAGTGAAGGGACTAGCGGCCAAGAGACCCAGTACTTC. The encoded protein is CASSEGTSGQETQYF.

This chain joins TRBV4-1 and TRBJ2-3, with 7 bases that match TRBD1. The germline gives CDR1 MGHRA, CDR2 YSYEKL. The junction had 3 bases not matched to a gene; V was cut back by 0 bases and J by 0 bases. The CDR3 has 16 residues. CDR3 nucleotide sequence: TGCGCCAGCAGCCAAGAAGGGGGCGTGAGCACAGATACGCAGTATTTT. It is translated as CASSQEGGVSTDTQYF.

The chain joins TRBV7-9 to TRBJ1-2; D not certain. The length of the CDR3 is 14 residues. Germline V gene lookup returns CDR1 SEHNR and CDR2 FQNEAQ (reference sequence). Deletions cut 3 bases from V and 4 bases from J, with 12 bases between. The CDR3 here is CASSFTENLYGYTF. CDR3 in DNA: TGTGCCAGCAGCTTCACGGAGAACCTCTATGGCTACACCTTC.

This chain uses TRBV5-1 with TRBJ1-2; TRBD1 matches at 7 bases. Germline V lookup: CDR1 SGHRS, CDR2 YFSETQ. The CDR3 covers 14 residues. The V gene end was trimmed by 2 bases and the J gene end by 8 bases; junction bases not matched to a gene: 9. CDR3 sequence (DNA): TGCGCCAGCAGCTTCGGGACAGCCCTGGGAGGCTACACCTTC. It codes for CASSFGTALGGYTF.

The CDR3 protein is CASSTNLGTGFGYTF. The CDR3 DNA reads as TGTGCCAGTAGTACTAACCTCGGGACAGGGTTTGGCTACACCTTC. This chain links TRBV19 with TRBJ1-2, with 9 bases identical to TRBD1. Germline V CDR1 and CDR2: LNHDA, SQIVND (reference sequence). With V trimmed by 4 bases and J by 7 bases, 10 bases remained unmatched. CDR3 length: 15 amino acids.

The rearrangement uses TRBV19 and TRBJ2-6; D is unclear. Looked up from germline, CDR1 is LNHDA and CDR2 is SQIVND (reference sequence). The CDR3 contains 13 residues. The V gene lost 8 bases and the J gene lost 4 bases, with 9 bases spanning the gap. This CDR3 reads CASLMLGANVLTF. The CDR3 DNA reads TGTGCCAGTCTTATGTTGGGGGCCAACGTCCTGACTTTC.

The CDR3 region has the DNA TGTGCCAGCACCAAAGAGCGGGGGGGCGGCGAGCAGTACTTC. This gives the protein CASTKERGGGEQYF. The rearrangement joins TRBV2 to TRBJ2-7, with 10 bases that match TRBD2. V lost 7 bases to trimming and J lost 6 bases; unmatched junction nucleotides: 9. The CDR3 extends over 14 amino acids. Germline values: CDR1 SNHLY, CDR2 FYNNEI.

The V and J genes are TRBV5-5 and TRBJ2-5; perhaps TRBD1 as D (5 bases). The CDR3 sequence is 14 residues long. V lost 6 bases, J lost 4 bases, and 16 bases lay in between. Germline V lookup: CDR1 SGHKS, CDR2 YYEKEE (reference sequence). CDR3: CASNPTARVETQYF. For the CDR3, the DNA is TGTGCCAGCAACCCGACAGCCCGCGTAGAGACCCAGTACTTC.

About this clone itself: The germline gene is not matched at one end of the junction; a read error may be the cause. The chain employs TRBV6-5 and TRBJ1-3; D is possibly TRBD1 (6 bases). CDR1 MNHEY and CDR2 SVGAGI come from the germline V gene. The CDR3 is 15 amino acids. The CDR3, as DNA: TGTGCCAGCAGTTACGCGGCAGGGGCTGGCAACACCATATATTTT. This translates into CASSYAAGAGNTIYF.

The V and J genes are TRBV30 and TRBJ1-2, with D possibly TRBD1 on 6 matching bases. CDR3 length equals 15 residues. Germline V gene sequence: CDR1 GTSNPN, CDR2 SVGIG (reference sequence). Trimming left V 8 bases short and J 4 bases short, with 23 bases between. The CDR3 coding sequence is TGTGCCGGTAAAGACACAGGGAGGGCTCGCTATGGCTACACCTTC. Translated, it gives CAGKDTGRARYGYTF.

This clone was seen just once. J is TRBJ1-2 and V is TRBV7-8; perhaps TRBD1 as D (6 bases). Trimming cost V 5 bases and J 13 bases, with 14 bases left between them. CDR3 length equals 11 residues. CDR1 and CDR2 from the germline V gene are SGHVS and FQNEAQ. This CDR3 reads CASSAQGWPTF. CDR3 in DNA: TGTGCCAGCAGCGCACAGGGTTGGCCCACCTTC.

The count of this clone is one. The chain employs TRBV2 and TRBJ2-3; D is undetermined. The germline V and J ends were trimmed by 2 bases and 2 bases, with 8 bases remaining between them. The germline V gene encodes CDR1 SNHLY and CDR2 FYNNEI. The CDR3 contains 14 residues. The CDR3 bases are TGTGCCAGCAGTGAATGGCTGTCCACAGATACGCAGTATTTT. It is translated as CASSEWLSTDTQYF.